This passage covers 25 T cell receptor beta chains from one sample sequenced in a study of cytomegalovirus exposure and HLA in healthy donors. Primers: 60 Vbeta forward and 13 Jbeta reverse. The assay was immunoSEQ multiplex PCR, and TCRdb's table has in-frame clones only and misses some. The sample has around 140,000 clones, 82% seen once. Sequenced input: PBMCs. The receptors come from a woman aged 50 to 60 in good health and CMV-seropositive.

The J gene is TRBJ1-1, the V gene TRBV14; a weak D match, TRBD1 (5 bases). This CDR3 is 15 amino acids long. The V gene's germline CDR1 is SGHDN and CDR2 FVKESK. The V end lost 4 bases, the J end lost 1 base, and 13 bases lay between the germline ends. This chain's CDR3 is CASSPYRTGNTEAFF. The CDR3 nucleotides are TGTGCCAGCAGCCCTTACAGGACGGGGAACACTGAAGCTTTCTTT.

This chain joins TRBV28 and TRBJ2-1; TRBD2 aligns across 7 bases. The CDR3 is 16 amino acids. Germline V gene data show CDR1 as MDHEN and CDR2 as SYDVKM. J lost 7 bases, V lost 1 base, and 10 bases had no gene match. This chain's CDR3 is CASSLFQGLGGNEQFF. As DNA, the CDR3 is TGTGCCAGCAGTTTATTCCAAGGACTGGGGGGGAATGAGCAGTTCTTC.

This clone turned up a few times. The chain has TRBV19 and TRBJ2-1; 9 nucleotides agree with TRBD1. V was clipped by 10 bases and J by 4 bases; unmatched bases: 5. Germline CDR1 and CDR2: LNHDA and SQIVND (reference sequence). The CDR3 has 13 amino acids. This CDR3 reads CATGTGPYNEQFF. As DNA, the CDR3 is TGTGCCACTGGGACAGGGCCTTACAATGAGCAGTTCTTC.

V gene TRBV6-5 combines with J gene TRBJ2-5; possibly TRBD1 for D (6 bases). The CDR3 is 14 residues long. V was shortened by 0 bases and J by 2 bases, with 7 bases between the two germline ends. Germline V gene lookup returns CDR1 MNHEY and CDR2 SVGAGI. CDR3 loop: CASSYSDSQETQYF. DNA for the CDR3: TGTGCCAGCAGTTACTCGGACAGTCAAGAGACCCAGTACTTC.

The chain links TRBV5-5 to TRBJ2-5; perhaps TRBD1 as D (5 bases). Trimming pared 1 base from V and 10 bases from J, leaving 11 bases between. CDR1 SGHKS and CDR2 YYEKEE come from the germline V gene (reference sequence). This CDR3 is built from 12 residues. The CDR3 nucleotides are TGTGCCAGCAGCTTGAGAGAAGGGGACCAGTACTTC. The encoded protein is CASSLREGDQYF.

The chain carries TRBV25-1 and TRBJ2-2; D remains unclear. This CDR3 is 14 amino acids long. The germline V gene has CDR1 MGHDK and CDR2 SYGVNS. With 6 bases removed from V and 1 base from J, the gap between germline ends came to 9 bases. CDR3 nucleotide sequence: TGTGCCAGCAGGGCAGGCCTGAACACCGGGGAGCTGTTTTTT. Protein sequence: CASRAGLNTGELFF.

This rearrangement joins TRBV19 to TRBJ2-3, with 11 bases aligning to TRBD2. Germline V lookup: CDR1 LNHDA, CDR2 SQIVND (reference sequence). The V and J ends lost 7 bases and 4 bases, in that order; junction bases with no gene match: 10. CDR3 length equals 16 residues. The CDR3 spells CASKASGGTLSDTQYF. DNA for the CDR3: TGTGCCAGTAAGGCTAGCGGGGGGACTCTTTCAGATACGCAGTATTTT.

CDR3 coding DNA: TGTGCCAGCAGCTTAGCGCCCCTAACTCAGGGGGTGGGGGAAAAACTGTTTTTT. Protein product: CASSLAPLTQGVGEKLFF. This chain joins TRBV7-9 and TRBJ1-4; TRBD1 aligns across 7 bases. The CDR3 is 18 residues long. Germline loops: CDR1 SEHNR, CDR2 FQNEAQ (reference sequence). Trimming cost V 0 bases and J 8 bases; bases outside gene matches: 15.

CDR3 protein: CASREDRVSYEQYF. The CDR3 DNA is TGTGCCAGCAGGGAGGACAGGGTCTCCTACGAGCAGTACTTC. The chain combines TRBV5-4 with TRBJ2-7, with 8 bases fitting TRBD1. The ends lost 5 bases at V and 0 bases at J; junction bases unmatched: 4. The CDR3 totals 14 residues. Germline V gene sequence: CDR1 SGHNT, CDR2 YYREEE (reference sequence).

The V and J genes are TRBV28 and TRBJ1-3; the D is unclear. Trimming took 6 bases from V and 6 from J, leaving 24 bases between them. In germline, CDR1 is MDHEN, CDR2 SYDVKM. This CDR3 has 17 residues. In DNA form, the CDR3 reads TGTGCCAGCAGCCCCGGTATTTTGGAGTCAAGAGAAAACACCATATATTTT. The encoded protein is CASSPGILESRENTIYF.

The CDR3 here is CAIYTGANSGNTIYF. CDR3 nucleotide sequence: TGTGCCATCTATACAGGGGCGAACTCTGGAAACACCATATATTTT. The rearrangement links TRBV10-3 to TRBJ1-3; 7 positions match TRBD1. CDR1 and CDR2 from the germline V gene are ENHRY and SYGVKD. With V trimmed by 8 bases and J by 0 bases, 7 bases remained unmatched. The CDR3 has 15 amino acids.

The chain couples TRBV11-3 to TRBJ1-1, with 9 bases identical to TRBD1. Germline V CDR1 and CDR2: SGHNT, YENEEA. The CDR3 consists of 16 residues. Unmatched junction bases numbered 7, after V lost 5 bases and J lost 0 bases. The CDR3 region is CASSPGQGRMNTEAFF. CDR3 coding DNA: TGTGCCAGCAGCCCCGGACAGGGGAGGATGAACACTGAAGCTTTCTTT. Looking up the rest from reference TRBV11-3 and TRBJ1-1 gives the full variable domain: EAGVVQSPRYKIIEKKQPVAFWCNPISGHNTLYWYLQNLGQGPELLIRYENEEAVDDSQLPKDRFSAERLKGVDSTLKIQPAELGDSAVYLCASSPGQGRMNTEAFFGQGTRLTVV.

This chain connects TRBV9 to TRBJ2-1; perhaps TRBD1 as D (6 bases). V lost 4 bases and J lost 4, with 18 bases in between. The length of the CDR3 is 16 residues. Germline V CDR1 and CDR2: SGDLS, YYNGEE. As DNA, the CDR3 is TGTGCCAGCAGCATTCTTAGTGCAGGGGATTACAATGAGCAGTTCTTC. Protein: CASSILSAGDYNEQFF.

The chain links TRBV7-9 to TRBJ2-7; D may be TRBD2 (5 bases). The CDR3 totals 13 residues. V lost 5 bases, J lost 3 bases, and 11 bases lay in between. The germline V gene has CDR1 SEHNR and CDR2 FQNEAQ (reference sequence). The CDR3 bases are TGTGCCAGCAGCGGCGAGGGTAGCTACGAGCAGTACTTC. It yields the protein CASSGEGSYEQYF.

Comments on this clone: The junction shows a germline mismatch at one end, possibly a read error. The sample carries other DNA sequences with the same CDR3. The chain uses TRBV27 and TRBJ1-5, with a possible D match to TRBD1 (6 bases). Looked up from germline, CDR1 is MNHEY and CDR2 is SMNVEV (reference sequence). The CDR3 covers 17 residues. CDR3 nucleotides: TGTGCCAGCAGCTTATCGGGGGGGGCGCTTAGCAATCAGCCCCAGCATTTT. This gives the protein CASSLSGGALSNQPQHF.

V is TRBV6-5 and J is TRBJ1-2; maybe TRBD1 (5 bases). CDR3 length: 14 amino acids. The germline V gene encodes CDR1 MNHEY and CDR2 SVGAGI. Trimming left V 6 bases short and J 2 bases short, with 13 bases between. The CDR3 sequence: CASSPSQGNYGYTF. The CDR3 DNA reads TGTGCCAGCAGCCCTTCTCAGGGAAACTATGGCTACACCTTC.

V is TRBV30 and J is TRBJ1-1; D not certain. Germline loops: CDR1 GTSNPN, CDR2 SVGIG (reference sequence). The length of the CDR3 is 15 residues. Trimming removed 4 bases from V and 2 bases from J, with 17 bases in between. CDR3 in amino acids: CAWMGGRFGNTEAFF. The CDR3 DNA follows: TGTGCCTGGATGGGAGGGAGGTTCGGTAACACTGAAGCTTTCTTT.

This sequence joins TRBV20-1 and TRBJ2-3; D is possibly TRBD2 (5 bases). V was pared by 5 bases and J by 6 bases, with 9 bases between. The CDR3 sequence is 11 residues long. CDR1 and CDR2 from the germline V gene are DFQATT and SNEGSKA (reference sequence). The CDR3 protein is CSAWRRDTQYF. The DNA for the CDR3 is TGCAGTGCTTGGAGGAGGGATACGCAGTATTTT.

The chain combines TRBV18 with TRBJ2-1, with 14 bases aligning to TRBD2. The CDR3 length is 20 residues. In germline, CDR1 is KGHSH, CDR2 LQKENI. Trimming cost V 0 bases and J 0 bases; bases outside gene matches: 7. This CDR3 reads CASSPPRTSGRSSSYNEQFF. DNA of the CDR3: TGTGCCAGCTCACCACCGCGGACTAGCGGGAGGTCTAGCTCCTACAATGAGCAGTTCTTC.

V is TRBV5-6 and J is TRBJ1-2; 7 bases match TRBD1. The V segment lost 3 bases and the J segment 4 bases; nucleotides outside the gene matches: 3. The CDR3 runs to 13 residues. Germline V CDR1 and CDR2: SGHDT, YYEEEE. Here the CDR3 DNA reads TGTGCCAGCAGCTCCGGGACAGCCTATGGCTACACCTTC. It specifies CASSSGTAYGYTF.

This clone was counted only a few times. DNA for the CDR3: TGTGCCAGTAGTATTGCGGGACAGACCCCAGGGACCCAGTACTTC. Protein sequence: CASSIAGQTPGTQYF. This rearrangement joins TRBV19 to TRBJ2-5; TRBD1 might be the D (7 bases). The CDR3 is 15 residues long. Germline V gives CDR1 LNHDA, CDR2 SQIVND (reference sequence). V lost 3 bases, J lost 7 bases, and 18 bases lay in between.

The rearrangement uses TRBV12-5 and TRBJ2-5; 8 nucleotides align to TRBD1. Germline lookup yields CDR1 LGHNT and CDR2 FRNRAP. V shed 6 bases, J shed 5 bases, and the junction held 11 bases outside the gene matches. CDR3 length equals 15 residues. Written as DNA, the CDR3 is TGTGCTAGTGGAACGACCAGGGGGCCGGGGGAGACCCAGTACTTC. It translates to CASGTTRGPGETQYF.

The V call is TRBV19, the J call TRBJ1-3, with D unclear. CDR3 length: 15 residues. CDR1 is LNHDA and CDR2 is SQIVND in the germline V gene (reference sequence). Trimming cost V 3 bases and J 3 bases, with 12 bases left between them. This chain's CDR3 is CASSISARGGNTIYF. Written as DNA, the CDR3 is TGTGCCAGTAGTATTTCCGCCCGGGGTGGAAACACCATATATTTT.

V usage is TRBV27 and J usage is TRBJ2-7, with 7 bases fitting TRBD2. The J segment lost 3 bases and the V segment lost 7 bases, leaving 9 bases of the junction unmatched. The CDR3 covers 14 residues. Germline-derived CDR1 and CDR2 are MNHEY and SMNVEV (reference sequence). CDR3 coding DNA: TGTGCCAGCAAACGTTCGGGAGGTATCTACGAGCAGTACTTC. This codes for CASKRSGGIYEQYF.

DNA of the CDR3: TGTGCCAGCTCACGCGGACTAGCGGGGACCACAGATACGCAGTATTTT. Its translation: CASSRGLAGTTDTQYF. V and J are TRBV18 and TRBJ2-3; 12 nucleotides agree with TRBD2. CDR3 size: 16 residues. The trim removed 4 bases at V and 2 bases at J, leaving 4 bases unmatched. Germline CDR1 reads KGHSH; CDR2 reads LQKENI.